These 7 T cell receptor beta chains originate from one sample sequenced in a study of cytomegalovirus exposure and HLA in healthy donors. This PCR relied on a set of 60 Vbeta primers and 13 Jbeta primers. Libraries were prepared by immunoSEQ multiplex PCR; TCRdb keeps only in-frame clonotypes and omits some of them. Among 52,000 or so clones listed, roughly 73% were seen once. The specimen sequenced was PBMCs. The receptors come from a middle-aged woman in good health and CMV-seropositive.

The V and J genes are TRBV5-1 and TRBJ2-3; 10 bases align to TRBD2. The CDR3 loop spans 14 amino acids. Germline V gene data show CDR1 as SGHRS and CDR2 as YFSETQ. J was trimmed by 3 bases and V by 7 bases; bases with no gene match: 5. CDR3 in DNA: TGCGCCAGCGCCACTAGCGGGGATACAGATACGCAGTATTTT. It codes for CASATSGDTDTQYF.

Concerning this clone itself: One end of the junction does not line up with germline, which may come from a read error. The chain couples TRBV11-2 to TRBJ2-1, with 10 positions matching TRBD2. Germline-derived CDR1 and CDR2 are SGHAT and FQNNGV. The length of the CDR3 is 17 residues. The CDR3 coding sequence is TGTGCCAGCAGCTTAGATAATCGTCTAGCGGGGGTCAATCAGCAGTTCTTC. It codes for CASSLDNRLAGVNQQFF.

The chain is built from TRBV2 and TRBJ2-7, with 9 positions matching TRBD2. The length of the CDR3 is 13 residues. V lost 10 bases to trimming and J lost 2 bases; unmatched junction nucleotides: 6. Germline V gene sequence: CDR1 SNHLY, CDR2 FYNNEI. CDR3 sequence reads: CATTRGGAYEQYF. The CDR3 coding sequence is TGTGCCACCACGCGCGGGGGGGCCTACGAGCAGTACTTC.

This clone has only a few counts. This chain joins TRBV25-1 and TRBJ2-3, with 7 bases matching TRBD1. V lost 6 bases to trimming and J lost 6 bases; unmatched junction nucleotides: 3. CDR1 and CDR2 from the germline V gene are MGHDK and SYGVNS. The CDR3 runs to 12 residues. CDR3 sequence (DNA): TGTGCCAGCAGCCTCAGGGGGGATACGCAGTATTTT. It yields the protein CASSLRGDTQYF.

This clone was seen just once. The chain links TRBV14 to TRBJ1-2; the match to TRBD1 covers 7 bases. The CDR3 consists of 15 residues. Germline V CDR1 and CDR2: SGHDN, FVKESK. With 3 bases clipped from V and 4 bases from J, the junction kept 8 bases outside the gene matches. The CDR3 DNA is TGTGCCAGCAGCCACTCCCGGGACAGCTTCTATGGCTACACCTTC. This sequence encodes CASSHSRDSFYGYTF.

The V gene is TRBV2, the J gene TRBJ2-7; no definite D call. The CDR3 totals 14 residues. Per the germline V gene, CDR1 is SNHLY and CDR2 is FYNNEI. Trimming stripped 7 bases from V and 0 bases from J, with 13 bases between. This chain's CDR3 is CASNHYPSSYEQYF. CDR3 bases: TGTGCCAGCAATCACTACCCCAGCTCCTACGAGCAGTACTTC.

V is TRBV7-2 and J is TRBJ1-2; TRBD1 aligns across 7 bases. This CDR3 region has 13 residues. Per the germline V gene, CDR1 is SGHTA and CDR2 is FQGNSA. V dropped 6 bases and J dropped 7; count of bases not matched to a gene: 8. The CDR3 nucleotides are TGTGCCAGCAGTCGAGACAGGGTTTCTGGCTACACCTTC. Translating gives CASSRDRVSGYTF.